This T cell receptor beta chain is drawn from a study of T cells in Graves' hyperthyroidism and ophthalmopathy. In the study overall: Peripheral blood draws took place at initial diagnosis, ahead of any treatment.

TCR beta CDR3 sequences were amplified from RNA transcripts. First-round RT-PCR targeting the TCR CDR3 was performed with the HTBI primer set. TCRdb called the multiplex PCR reads again in MiXCR, with one record for every CDR3 protein. This sample has some 320,000 distinct CDR3 sequences, with roughly an eighth found just once. V gave up 3 bases and J gave up 3 bases, with 27 bases separating them. CDR1 is SNHLY and CDR2 is FYNNEI in the germline V gene. This CDR3 has 19 residues. Patients showing uncontrolled infection, other autoimmune disease, pregnancy or lactation were ineligible. Out of over 7.5 ml of fresh peripheral blood came the PBMCs. This clonotype occurred many times.

The chain recombines TRBV2 with TRBJ2-7; D remains unclear. What was sequenced was blood. The TCR originated in a woman in her thirties or forties with Graves' ophthalmopathy. The DNA for the CDR3 is TGTGCCAGCAGTGAGAACATAGGTCGACGAAGAACGTTTTACTACGAGCAGTACTTC. Encoded protein: CASSENIGRRRTFYYEQYF.